This section outlines one T cell receptor (beta chain) sequence together with its context. In the original workflow: Reference gene primer amplification yielded estimated nucleated cell counts. Produced via immunoSEQ multiplex PCR; TCRdb's table is partial and in-frame only. The V and J calls and clone size were taken over from that table, and D and trimming were inferred from the DNA. Of 150,000 to 160,000 clones listed, over 65% are singletons. The CDR3 contains 17 residues. Per the germline V gene, CDR1 is SGHDN and CDR2 is FVKESK. The V gene end was trimmed by 0 bases and the J gene end by 2 bases; junction bases not matched to a gene: 8. These data originate in a study of blood T cell repertoires in COVID-19.

The sequence was collected from a man older than 75 with acute or convalescent COVID-19. What was sequenced was peripheral blood. This rearrangement joins TRBV14 to TRBJ1-2; TRBD1 agrees at 8 bases. CDR3 residues: CASSQDVLGTGNYGYTF. Written as DNA, the CDR3 is TGTGCCAGCAGCCAAGACGTCCTAGGGACAGGCAACTATGGCTACACCTTC.